A single sample gave rise to the 28 T cell receptor beta chains below, sequenced in a study of T cells after yellow fever vaccination. TCRdb re-analysed the 5' RACE reads in MiXCR, keeping a single row per CDR3 protein. The table records about 340,000 distinct CDR3 sequences, 9.5% to 15% of them present only once. The sample in question was CD4+ T cells sorted from PBMCs, obtained 15 days after the yellow fever booster vaccination. The receptors derive from a man between 18 and 29 years old who received the YFV17D yellow fever vaccine.

Only a few counts were recorded for this clonotype. The V call is TRBV7-2, the J call TRBJ2-3; no firm D call. Between the trimmed V and J ends, which lost 6 bases and 4 bases, there was a span of 8 bases. CDR1 is SGHTA, CDR2 FQGNSA, per germline. The CDR3 is 12 residues long. The CDR3 DNA reads TGTGCCAGCAGGCCTCAAGCAGATACGCAGTATTTT. Translating it yields CASRPQADTQYF.

This clonotype was observed a handful of times. J is TRBJ2-5 and V is TRBV10-2; no firm D call. From germline, CDR1 is WSHSY and CDR2 SAAADI. This CDR3 region has 14 residues. Trimming took off 1 base at V and 5 bases at J, with 11 bases between the two ends. In nucleotides, the CDR3 is TGCGCCAGCAGTGAGTGGTTGACCCGGGAGACCCAGTACTTC. Its translation is CASSEWLTRETQYF.

The chain employs TRBV20-1 and TRBJ2-1, with a tentative D call TRBD1 (5 bases). Germline CDR1 and CDR2: DFQATT and SNEGSKA (reference sequence). The germline V and J ends were trimmed by 3 bases and 8 bases, with 14 bases remaining between them. This CDR3 comprises 13 residues. CDR3 amino acids: CSARVGVIDEQFF. The CDR3 DNA is TGCAGTGCTAGGGTAGGGGTTATCGATGAGCAGTTCTTC.

This clonotype was counted between two and nine times. The chain combines TRBV7-8 with TRBJ2-7; D not certain. CDR1 SGHVS and CDR2 FQNEAQ come from the germline V gene. With 6 bases removed from V and 3 bases from J, the gap between germline ends came to 12 bases. The CDR3 totals 13 residues. For the CDR3, the DNA is TGTGCCAGCAGTCCGAGGAACTACTACGAGCAGTACGTC. Protein product: CASSPRNYYEQYV.

The chain recombines TRBV7-9 with TRBJ1-1, with D perhaps matching TRBD1 (5 bases). Per germline, CDR1 SEHNR and CDR2 FQNEAQ (reference sequence). The germline V and J ends were trimmed by 5 bases and 5 bases, with 15 bases remaining between them. This CDR3 region has 14 residues. The CDR3 coding sequence is TGTGCCAGCAGCCCCGATTCAAGGGGTACTGAAGCTTTCTTT. Translating it yields CASSPDSRGTEAFF.

A few counts support this clonotype. The chain has TRBV6-1 and TRBJ2-1, with 9 bases lining up with TRBD1. V shed 6 bases and J 10 bases; nucleotides not matched to a gene: 13. The CDR3 spans 15 residues. The germline V gene encodes CDR1 MNHNS and CDR2 SASEGT. The CDR3 reads CASRAERTGAYEQFF. The CDR3 nucleotides read TGTGCCAGCAGGGCAGAACGGACAGGGGCATACGAGCAGTTCTTC.

The CDR3 DNA reads TGTGCCAGCAGCTTGAGACAGGTTACCTATAATTCACCCCTCCACTTT. Translation: CASSLRQVTYNSPLHF. This rearrangement joins TRBV7-2 to TRBJ1-6; D may be TRBD1 (6 bases). Trimming pared 3 bases from V and 2 bases from J, leaving 11 bases between. This CDR3 has 16 amino acids. Germline V gene sequence: CDR1 SGHTA, CDR2 FQGNSA. Together with reference TRBV7-2 and TRBJ1-6, the CDR3 gives the full variable domain: GAGVSQSPSNKVTEKGKDVELRCDPISGHTALYWYRQSLGQGLEFLIYFQGNSAPDKSGLPSDRFSAERTGGSVSTLTIQRTQQEDSAVYLCASSLRQVTYNSPLHFGNGTRLTVT.

The rearrangement joins TRBV7-8 to TRBJ1-3; D remains ambiguous. Between the trimmed V and J ends, which lost 1 base and 2 bases, there was a span of 9 bases. Germline V gives CDR1 SGHVS, CDR2 FQNEAQ. The CDR3 is 15 residues long. The CDR3 is CASSLERRAGNTIYF. Here the CDR3 DNA reads TGTGCCAGCAGCTTAGAACGCAGAGCTGGAAACACCATATATTTT.

The chain recombines TRBV27 with TRBJ1-2; 9 bases fit TRBD1. CDR3 size: 15 residues. Germline CDR1 and CDR2: MNHEY and SMNVEV (reference sequence). V gave up 4 bases and J gave up 4 bases; unmatched junction bases: 7. CDR3 sequence (DNA): TGTGCCAGCAGTTCGGGGGACAGGGTAACCTATGGCTACACCTTC. Its translation is CASSSGDRVTYGYTF.

This clonotype has only a few counts. This rearrangement joins TRBV18 to TRBJ2-1, with TRBD1 matching over 8 bases. The V gene end was trimmed by 3 bases and the J gene end by 4 bases; junction bases not matched to a gene: 5. Germline loops: CDR1 KGHSH, CDR2 LQKENI. The CDR3 is made up of 15 amino acids. Here the CDR3 reads CASSPFTGGYNEQFF. Written as DNA, the CDR3 is TGTGCCAGCTCACCGTTTACAGGGGGATACAATGAGCAGTTCTTC.

This clonotype was seen only a few times. The chain carries TRBV11-2 and TRBJ1-1; D may be TRBD1 (5 bases). Trimming left V 3 bases short and J 4 bases short, with 21 bases between. Germline lookup yields CDR1 SGHAT and CDR2 FQNNGV. The CDR3 loop spans 17 amino acids. This CDR3 is CASSLDDPGFVGTEAFF. The CDR3 DNA is TGTGCCAGCAGCTTGGACGACCCAGGGTTCGTGGGCACTGAAGCTTTCTTT.

This clonotype was picked up a small number of times. The chain is built from TRBV11-2 and TRBJ2-7, with a possible D match to TRBD1 (7 bases). Trimming removed 7 bases from V and 5 bases from J, with 15 bases in between. The CDR3 consists of 13 residues. The germline CDR1 and CDR2 sequences are SGHAT and FQNNGV. CDR3: CASTPGGPNEQYF. The CDR3 DNA sequence: TGTGCCAGCACCCCAGGGGGGCCCAACGAGCAGTACTTC.

Only a few counts were recorded for this clonotype. The V and J genes are TRBV20-1 and TRBJ2-1; 13 bases agree with TRBD2. The CDR3 has 14 residues. Germline values: CDR1 DFQATT, CDR2 SNEGSKA (reference sequence). Trimming at V came to 6 bases and at J to 6 bases, leaving 5 bases not matched to a gene. CDR3 in amino acids: CSAEGLAGTNEQFF. CDR3 DNA: TGCAGTGCAGAGGGACTAGCGGGAACCAATGAGCAGTTCTTC.

The J gene is TRBJ2-3, the V gene TRBV4-1; 8 positions match TRBD2. Germline CDR1 is MGHRA and CDR2 is YSYEKL. This CDR3 is built from 14 residues. Germline trimming cut 5 bases from V and 6 bases from J; bases unmatched to any gene: 7. CDR3 in amino acids: CASSSGGAGDTQYF. The CDR3 DNA sequence: TGCGCCAGCAGCTCCGGGGGGGCCGGCGATACGCAGTATTTT.

V is TRBV12-3 or TRBV12-4 and J is TRBJ1-5, with D hard to call. V shed 2 bases and J shed 4 bases, with 9 bases lying between them. The CDR3 sequence is 14 residues long. The CDR3 region is CASSLRVENQPQHF. The CDR3 DNA reads as TGTGCCAGCAGTTTAAGGGTGGAAAATCAGCCCCAGCATTTT.

V usage is TRBV5-1 and J usage is TRBJ1-2; 9 bases are a match to TRBD1. Germline V gives CDR1 SGHRS, CDR2 YFSETQ. V gave up 4 bases and J gave up 7 bases; unmatched junction bases: 2. The CDR3 has 12 amino acids. The CDR3 nucleotides read TGCGCCAGCAGCCCGGACAGGGGTGGCTACACCTTC. Translated: CASSPDRGGYTF.

The sample holds a few counts of this clonotype. The V and J genes are TRBV7-9 and TRBJ1-2, with 7 bases matching TRBD1. Germline lookup yields CDR1 SEHNR and CDR2 FQNEAQ (reference sequence). This CDR3 is built from 16 residues. J was trimmed by 3 bases and V by 3 bases; bases with no gene match: 10. The CDR3 sequence: CASSFAPQGLHYGYTF. DNA for the CDR3: TGTGCCAGCAGCTTTGCCCCACAGGGGCTCCACTATGGCTACACCTTC.

The chain uses TRBV30 and TRBJ1-1; D is perhaps TRBD1 (6 bases). This CDR3 has 15 residues. The germline V gene has CDR1 GTSNPN and CDR2 SVGIG (reference sequence). V was pared by 0 bases and J by 5 bases, with 16 bases between. For the CDR3, the DNA is TGTGCCTGGAGTGTTCCTTGGGGGGGCGAGACTGAAGCTTTCTTT. Translation gives CAWSVPWGGETEAFF.

This clonotype appeared a few times. The chain is built from TRBV24-1 and TRBJ1-2; D gene unclear. V lost 3 bases, J lost 4 bases, and 17 bases lay in between. Germline-derived CDR1 and CDR2 are KGHDR and SFDVKD. CDR3 length equals 16 residues. CDR3 in amino acids: CATSDRQTEEIYGYTF. The DNA of the CDR3 is TGTGCCACCAGTGATCGCCAGACCGAGGAAATCTATGGCTACACCTTC.

The sample holds many counts of this clonotype. The V gene is TRBV5-1, the J gene TRBJ1-2; TRBD1 is a possible D gene (5 bases). Germline V gene sequence: CDR1 SGHRS, CDR2 YFSETQ. V dropped 7 bases and J dropped 8 bases, with 12 bases sitting between them. The length of the CDR3 is 11 residues. Here the CDR3 reads CASGAQEGYTF. CDR3 in DNA: TGCGCCAGCGGGGCCCAGGAGGGCTACACCTTC.

This clonotype has a count of ten or more. This rearrangement joins TRBV5-1 to TRBJ2-3, with TRBD1 as a possible D gene (5 bases). The germline V gene has CDR1 SGHRS and CDR2 YFSETQ. The CDR3 consists of 14 residues. Trimming took off 2 bases at V and 4 bases at J, with 11 bases between the two ends. The CDR3 DNA is TGCGCCAGCAGCTTAGGGGCACCCCCAGATACGCAGTATTTT. This translates into CASSLGAPPDTQYF.

V is TRBV10-3 and J is TRBJ2-7; TRBD2 matches 9 bases. This CDR3 contains 14 residues. Looked up from germline, CDR1 is ENHRY and CDR2 is SYGVKD. V lost 6 bases, J lost 0 bases, and 3 bases stayed unmatched. CDR3 sequence (DNA): TGTGCCATCAGGGCGGGAGGGAGCTCCTACGAGCAGTACGTC. This sequence encodes CAIRAGGSSYEQYV.

The CDR3 sequence is CASSYRVRDEQYF. The CDR3 coding sequence is TGTGCCAGCAGTTACAGGGTTCGCGACGAGCAGTACTTC. The chain carries TRBV6-2 or TRBV6-3 and TRBJ2-7; D is unresolved. The V end lost 2 bases, the J end lost 5 bases, and 10 bases lay between the germline ends. This CDR3 comprises 13 residues. CDR1 MNHEY and CDR2 SVGEGT come from the germline V gene.

This clonotype was observed a handful of times. The chain employs TRBV7-9 and TRBJ2-7; weak D call: TRBD2 (5 bases). Germline CDR1 reads SEHNR; CDR2 reads FQNEAQ (reference sequence). V was trimmed by 5 bases and J by 2 bases, leaving 19 bases between them. This CDR3 spans 16 amino acids. In DNA form, the CDR3 reads TGTGCCAGCAGCCCAACTCGGGGAATTCCCCCCTACGAGCAGTACTTC. This gives the protein CASSPTRGIPPYEQYF.

The J gene is TRBJ2-1, the V gene TRBV3-1, with 7 bases identical to TRBD2. CDR3 length: 16 amino acids. Trimming cost V 0 bases and J 9 bases; bases outside gene matches: 11. Germline CDR1 is LGHDT and CDR2 is YNNKEL (reference sequence). CDR3 region: CASSQDRVGLGVEQFF. DNA of the CDR3: TGTGCCAGCAGCCAAGATCGGGTAGGACTAGGTGTTGAGCAGTTCTTC.

This clonotype was observed at least ten times. The chain has TRBV20-1 and TRBJ1-4; D gene uncertain. This CDR3 is 16 amino acids long. Germline values: CDR1 DFQATT, CDR2 SNEGSKA (reference sequence). With 4 bases removed from V and 0 bases from J, the gap between germline ends came to 15 bases. The CDR3 region is CSANGFGVATNEKLFF. CDR3 nucleotide sequence: TGCAGTGCTAACGGCTTTGGCGTAGCAACTAATGAAAAACTGTTTTTT.

This sequence joins TRBV12-3 or TRBV12-4 and TRBJ1-2, with D perhaps TRBD1 (5 bases). This CDR3 comprises 11 residues. V was trimmed by 9 bases and J by 12 bases, leaving 17 bases between them. The CDR3: CARGPGTCHTF. The CDR3 nucleotides read TGTGCCAGGGGACCAGGAACATGTCACACCTTC.

This clonotype was seen a few times. V gene TRBV12-3 or TRBV12-4 combines with J gene TRBJ2-2; TRBD2 might be the D (5 bases). This CDR3 spans 13 amino acids. V gave up 7 bases and J gave up 6 bases, with 12 bases separating them. The CDR3 DNA reads as TGTGCCAGCACCTTGGACTCACCCGGGGAGCTGTTTTTT. Translated, it gives CASTLDSPGELFF.